This T cell receptor beta chain emerged from a study of blood T cell repertoires in COVID-19. About the study: The origin of the acute and convalescent COVID-19 samples was the United States, Italy and Spain. T cells, B-cell-depleted T cells, or PBMCs supplied cDNA or gDNA.

Repertoires were generated with immunoSEQ multiplex PCR, while TCRdb's copy carries only in-frame clones and drops some. The sample comprises hundreds of thousands of clones, approximately 84% of which are singletons, and roughly 1.7% rests with the top ten. Study members were between about 18 and 90 years old and lived in 20 to 30 US regions. The V gene end was trimmed by 6 bases and the J gene end by 7 bases; junction bases not matched to a gene: 8. The CDR3 loop spans 14 amino acids. Germline V gene data show CDR1 as KGHSH and CDR2 as LQKENI. This rearrangement joins TRBV18 to TRBJ1-5; 8 nucleotides align to TRBD1. This receptor was obtained from a man between 40 and 49 years old who had recovered from COVID-19. Sequenced input: PBMCs or T cells enriched from blood (not recorded which). The CDR3 DNA reads as TGTGCCAGCTCCCGGACAGGGAGTTCCCAGCCCCAGCATTTT. Translating it yields CASSRTGSSQPQHF.